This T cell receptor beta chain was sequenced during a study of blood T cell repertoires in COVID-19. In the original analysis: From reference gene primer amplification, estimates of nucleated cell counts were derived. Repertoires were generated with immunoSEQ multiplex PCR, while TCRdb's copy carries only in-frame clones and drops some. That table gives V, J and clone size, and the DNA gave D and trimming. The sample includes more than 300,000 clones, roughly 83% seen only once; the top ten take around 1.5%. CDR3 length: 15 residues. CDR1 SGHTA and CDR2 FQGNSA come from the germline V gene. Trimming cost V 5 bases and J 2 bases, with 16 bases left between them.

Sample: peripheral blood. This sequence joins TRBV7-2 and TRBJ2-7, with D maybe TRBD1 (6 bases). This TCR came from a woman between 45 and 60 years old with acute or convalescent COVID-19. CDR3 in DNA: TGTGCCAGCAGCGCCAGGACAGATTTTACCTACGAGCAGTACTTC. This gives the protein CASSARTDFTYEQYF.